The next 30 T cell receptor beta chains were all read from a single sample in a study of cytomegalovirus exposure and HLA in healthy donors. Primers: 60 Vbeta forward and 13 Jbeta reverse. Here immunoSEQ multiplex PCR was the method, and the copy in TCRdb shows in-frame clones only, minus some. Here the sample spans approximately 50,000 clones, roughly four fifths being singletons. Input material: PBMCs. Receptors originate from a young man in good health and CMV-seronegative.

The rearrangement links TRBV12-5 to TRBJ2-7, with D possibly TRBD2 on 5 matching bases. This CDR3 has 18 residues. Germline values: CDR1 LGHNT, CDR2 FRNRAP. V was clipped by 0 bases and J by 0 bases, with 18 bases between them. In nucleotides, the CDR3 is TGTGCTAGTGGTTTGGTAAAAAGCGGTGAGTGGGACTCCTACGAGCAGTACTTC. It encodes CASGLVKSGEWDSYEQYF.

The J gene is TRBJ2-7, the V gene TRBV7-6; 8 nucleotides agree with TRBD2. The V gene end was trimmed by 5 bases and the J gene end by 3 bases; junction bases not matched to a gene: 3. Germline V lookup: CDR1 SGHVS, CDR2 FNYEAQ. This CDR3 comprises 13 residues. The CDR3 DNA follows: TGTGCCAGCAGCGAGCTAGCGGGCTACGAGCAGTACTTC. As protein: CASSELAGYEQYF.

The chain links TRBV21-1 to TRBJ2-1; TRBD2, as called in the table, went unchecked against the DNA. TRBV21-1 has pseudogene status. CDR3 length: 15 amino acids. The CDR3 region is CASSTGLAGVYEQFF. In DNA, the CDR3 is TGTGCCAGCAGCACGGGACTAGCGGGAGTTTATGAGCAGTTCTTC.

This clone showed up just once. The rearrangement uses TRBV7-9 and TRBJ2-7, with TRBD2 matching 10 bases. V lost 1 base, J lost 6 bases, and 6 bases stayed unmatched. Germline CDR1 and CDR2: SEHNR and FQNEAQ (reference sequence). The length of the CDR3 is 15 residues. CDR3 nucleotide sequence: TGTGCCAGCAGCTTAGACCTAGCGGGAGCGGGCGAGCAGTACTTC. Its translation: CASSLDLAGAGEQYF.

This chain uses TRBV7-2 with TRBJ2-1; TRBD2 matches at 14 bases. This CDR3 contains 18 residues. CDR1 SGHTA and CDR2 FQGNSA come from the germline V gene. V shed 1 base and J 9 bases; nucleotides not matched to a gene: 11. CDR3: CASSLGWLGLAGAIEQFF. DNA for the CDR3: TGTGCCAGCAGCTTAGGGTGGTTGGGACTAGCGGGAGCTATTGAGCAGTTCTTC. Variable domain in full (rest from reference TRBV7-2 and TRBJ2-1): GAGVSQSPSNKVTEKGKDVELRCDPISGHTALYWYRQSLGQGLEFLIYFQGNSAPDKSGLPSDRFSAERTGGSVSTLTIQRTQQEDSAVYLCASSLGWLGLAGAIEQFFGPGTRLTVL.

V gene TRBV5-1 combines with J gene TRBJ2-2; 13 bases are shared with TRBD2. CDR3 length: 17 residues. Germline V gene sequence: CDR1 SGHRS, CDR2 YFSETQ. J lost 4 bases, V lost 3 bases, and 6 bases had no gene match. This CDR3 is CASSSGLAGASTGELFF. In DNA, the CDR3 is TGCGCCAGCAGCTCCGGACTAGCGGGGGCGAGCACCGGGGAGCTGTTTTTT.

About this clone: This same CDR3 is encoded by further DNA sequences in the sample. The gene calls are TRBV7-8 and TRBJ2-2; 8 bases are shared with TRBD1. From germline, CDR1 is SGHVS and CDR2 FQNEAQ. With 0 bases clipped from V and 5 bases from J, the junction kept 5 bases outside the gene matches. CDR3 length: 16 amino acids. The CDR3 region is CASSLAGTGGTGELFF. For the CDR3, the DNA is TGTGCCAGCAGCTTAGCCGGGACAGGTGGGACCGGGGAGCTGTTTTTT.

This chain connects TRBV5-1 to TRBJ2-1; 7 bases agree with TRBD1. Germline V CDR1 and CDR2: SGHRS, YFSETQ. CDR3 length: 16 residues. V dropped 1 base and J dropped 0; count of bases not matched to a gene: 4. The CDR3 protein is CASSLMGQSSYNEQFF. DNA of the CDR3: TGCGCCAGCAGCTTGATGGGACAGAGCTCCTACAATGAGCAGTTCTTC. Supplemented by reference TRBV5-1 and TRBJ2-1, the full variable domain reads KAGVTQTPRYLIKTRGQQVTLSCSPISGHRSVSWYQQTPGQGLQFLFEYFSETQRNKGNFPGRFSGRQFSNSRSEMNVSTLELGDSALYLCASSLMGQSSYNEQFFGPGTRLTVL.

The chain recombines TRBV7-8 with TRBJ2-3; 8 bases fit TRBD1. This CDR3 spans 15 amino acids. Germline V CDR1 and CDR2: SGHVS, FQNEAQ. The V gene end was trimmed by 2 bases and the J gene end by 4 bases; junction bases not matched to a gene: 5. The CDR3 DNA reads as TGTGCCAGCAGCTTATTCAGGGGGCCGGCAGATACGCAGTATTTT. Translation: CASSLFRGPADTQYF.

This clone has just one count. The rearrangement joins TRBV27 to TRBJ2-7, with 8 bases lining up with TRBD1. CDR1 and CDR2 from the germline V gene are MNHEY and SMNVEV (reference sequence). The V segment lost 6 bases and the J segment 2 bases; nucleotides outside the gene matches: 6. The CDR3 is 14 residues long. The CDR3 sequence: CASSYGGQAYEQYF. The CDR3 coding sequence is TGTGCCAGCAGCTACGGGGGACAGGCCTACGAGCAGTACTTC.

This rearrangement joins TRBV5-4 to TRBJ1-5; D perhaps matches TRBD1 (6 bases). V gave up 0 bases and J gave up 3 bases, with 7 bases separating them. The CDR3 loop spans 14 amino acids. Germline V gene data show CDR1 as SGHNT and CDR2 as YYREEE (reference sequence). This CDR3 reads CASSLGGPNQPQHF. CDR3 coding DNA: TGTGCCAGCAGCTTGGGGGGGCCCAATCAGCCCCAGCATTTT.

V is TRBV5-1 and J is TRBJ2-6; 7 bases map to TRBD1. Per the germline V gene, CDR1 is SGHRS and CDR2 is YFSETQ. Unmatched junction bases numbered 4, after V lost 3 bases and J lost 4 bases. CDR3 length: 15 amino acids. In DNA, the CDR3 is TGCGCCAGCAGCTACGACAGGGCCGGGGCCAACGTCCTGACTTTC. Amino acid sequence: CASSYDRAGANVLTF.

The rearrangement uses TRBV5-4 and TRBJ1-1; D perhaps matches TRBD1 (6 bases). The CDR3 consists of 14 residues. CDR1 and CDR2 (germline): SGHNT, YYREEE (reference sequence). With 7 bases removed from V and 4 bases from J, the gap between germline ends came to 17 bases. The CDR3 bases are TGTGCCAGCGCTAACAACAGGGCTTTCACTGAAGCTTTCTTT. Translation gives CASANNRAFTEAFF.

The CDR3 DNA reads TGTGCCAGCAGCTTATCCCGCGGGAGGGGGTACGAGCAGTACTTC. Translated: CASSLSRGRGYEQYF. The genes are TRBV7-6 and TRBJ2-7; 9 bases are shared with TRBD2. V was pared by 2 bases and J by 4 bases, with 6 bases of the junction left unmatched. This CDR3 has 15 residues. Germline CDR1 reads SGHVS; CDR2 reads FNYEAQ.

The chain has TRBV19 and TRBJ2-1, with 10 bases fitting TRBD2. The V gene's germline CDR1 is LNHDA and CDR2 SQIVND (reference sequence). The junction had 10 bases not matched to a gene; V was cut back by 10 bases and J by 7 bases. This CDR3 has 14 residues. CDR3 amino acids: CATLERGGHNEQFF. The DNA of the CDR3 is TGTGCCACCCTAGAGCGGGGGGGCCATAATGAGCAGTTCTTC. The full variable domain, completed using reference TRBV19 and TRBJ2-1, is DGGITQSPKYLFRKEGQNVTLSCEQNLNHDAMYWYRQDPGQGLRLIYYSQIVNDFQKGDIAEGYSVSREKKESFPLTVTSAQKNPTAFYLCATLERGGHNEQFFGPGTRLTVL.

The gene calls are TRBV30 and TRBJ1-2; 8 positions match TRBD1. The CDR3 totals 12 residues. Germline V gives CDR1 GTSNPN, CDR2 SVGIG (reference sequence). V shed 8 bases and J 5 bases; nucleotides not matched to a gene: 7. CDR3 sequence: CAGQGRGYGYTF. CDR3 DNA sequence: TGTGCCGGACAGGGTCGGGGATATGGCTACACCTTC.

The chain combines TRBV4-1 with TRBJ2-7; possibly TRBD2 for D (7 bases). V was cut by 4 bases and J by 7 bases, with 29 bases left in between. The CDR3 contains 18 residues. The germline CDR1 and CDR2 sequences are MGHRA and YSYEKL. For the CDR3, the DNA is TGCGCCAGCAGCCCGCAGCTCTCTGGGGGGGCCGCAAAGGGAGAGCAGTACTTC. This encodes CASSPQLSGGAAKGEQYF.

This chain uses TRBV10-3 with TRBJ2-1, with TRBD2 identical over 9 bases. V lost 4 bases to trimming and J lost 4 bases; unmatched junction nucleotides: 11. The CDR3 runs to 17 residues. From germline, CDR1 is ENHRY and CDR2 SYGVKD. CDR3 in amino acids: CAISASRGGREYNEQFF. In DNA, the CDR3 is TGTGCCATCAGTGCCTCCAGGGGCGGGAGGGAGTACAATGAGCAGTTCTTC.

The gene calls are TRBV30 and TRBJ1-2; a weak D match, TRBD1 (5 bases). The germline V and J ends were trimmed by 3 bases and 0 bases, with 17 bases remaining between them. Germline loops: CDR1 GTSNPN, CDR2 SVGIG (reference sequence). This CDR3 spans 16 amino acids. CDR3: CAWRSVGGSPNYGYTF. The CDR3 region has the DNA TGTGCCTGGAGAAGCGTTGGGGGGTCCCCTAACTATGGCTACACCTTC.

CDR3 region: CASSLGRGAENTEAFF. CDR3 DNA: TGTGCCAGCAGCTTAGGTAGAGGAGCAGAGAACACTGAAGCTTTCTTT. This chain links TRBV11-1 with TRBJ1-1, with D hard to call. CDR3 length equals 16 residues. Germline CDR1 reads SGHAT; CDR2 reads FQDESV (reference sequence). V shed 1 base and J shed 1 base, with 13 bases lying between them.

The chain links TRBV5-1 to TRBJ2-7, with D possibly matching TRBD1 (6 bases). The CDR3 is 14 amino acids. Trimming stripped 7 bases from V and 9 bases from J, with 23 bases between. Germline V gives CDR1 SGHRS, CDR2 YFSETQ. In DNA form, the CDR3 reads TGCGCCAGCGCCCCTGTGGCAGGGGATATCGGGCAGTACTTC. This encodes CASAPVAGDIGQYF.

This clone was seen a handful of times. The rearrangement joins TRBV4-1 to TRBJ2-1; 8 bases line up with TRBD2. The germline CDR1 and CDR2 sequences are MGHRA and YSYEKL. J gave up 2 bases and V 1 base, and 1 base lay outside the gene matches. This CDR3 has 15 amino acids. This chain's CDR3 is CASSQVAGTYNEQFF. The CDR3 coding sequence is TGCGCCAGCAGCCAAGTAGCGGGAACCTACAATGAGCAGTTCTTC.

The rearrangement links TRBV7-9 to TRBJ1-5, with D possibly matching TRBD1 (5 bases). Trimming stripped 1 base from V and 6 bases from J, with 19 bases between. The CDR3 contains 17 residues. Germline V lookup: CDR1 SEHNR, CDR2 FQNEAQ (reference sequence). This chain's CDR3 is CASSLGGGRAQGQPQHF. In DNA, the CDR3 is TGTGCCAGCAGCTTAGGTGGCGGCAGGGCCCAGGGTCAGCCCCAGCATTTT.

The gene calls are TRBV5-5 and TRBJ2-7, with D tentatively TRBD2 (5 bases). The CDR3 loop spans 16 amino acids. Germline V CDR1 and CDR2: SGHKS, YYEKEE (reference sequence). V lost 0 bases and J lost 3, with 16 bases in between. The CDR3 DNA is TGTGCCAGCAGCTTGGGCGCGGGCTCGGCCGACTACGAGCAGTACTTC. Its protein is CASSLGAGSADYEQYF.

The rearrangement joins TRBV7-9 to TRBJ1-5; no clear D. Germline loops: CDR1 SEHNR, CDR2 FQNEAQ (reference sequence). V lost 4 bases to trimming and J lost 3 bases, with 19 bases between them. CDR3 size: 17 residues. The CDR3 here is CASSSWAPDTNNQPQHF. In nucleotides, the CDR3 is TGTGCCAGCAGCTCCTGGGCCCCCGATACAAACAATCAGCCCCAGCATTTT.

V gene TRBV13 combines with J gene TRBJ2-7; 9 bases are shared with TRBD2. CDR1 PRHDT and CDR2 FYEKMQ come from the germline V gene (reference sequence). The CDR3 totals 16 residues. V lost 0 bases to trimming and J lost 1 base; unmatched junction nucleotides: 4. In nucleotides, the CDR3 is TGTGCCAGCAGCTTAGGAGGACTAGCGCCTTCCTACGAGCAGTACTTC. The encoded protein is CASSLGGLAPSYEQYF.

This clone was picked up a small number of times. The V gene is TRBV6-6, the J gene TRBJ1-1; 9 nucleotides align to TRBD1. CDR1 and CDR2 (germline): MNHNY, SVGAGI (reference sequence). This CDR3 is built from 16 residues. V shed 5 bases and J 3 bases; nucleotides not matched to a gene: 10. CDR3 protein: CASSLRGTGFYTEAFF. CDR3 in DNA: TGTGCCAGCAGTCTACGGGGGACAGGGTTCTACACTGAAGCTTTCTTT.

This rearrangement joins TRBV5-1 to TRBJ1-2; a possible D gene is TRBD1 (5 bases). This CDR3 has 14 amino acids. Trimming took off 2 bases at V and 8 bases at J, with 16 bases between the two ends. Germline lookup yields CDR1 SGHRS and CDR2 YFSETQ. This CDR3 reads CASSFDSPRRGYTF. CDR3 DNA sequence: TGCGCCAGCAGCTTCGACAGCCCCCGGAGAGGCTACACCTTC.

The gene calls are TRBV6-1 and TRBJ2-7, with 8 bases matching TRBD2. This CDR3 region has 14 residues. V lost 5 bases and J lost 5; bases outside the gene matches: 8. Germline loops: CDR1 MNHNS, CDR2 SASEGT. The CDR3 sequence: CASSPRGGEDEQYF. The CDR3 nucleotides are TGTGCCAGCAGTCCCCGGGGGGGGGAAGACGAGCAGTACTTC.

The V and J genes are TRBV7-6 and TRBJ2-7, with 7 bases that match TRBD1. With V trimmed by 1 base and J by 0 bases, 3 bases remained unmatched. The CDR3 spans 15 residues. CDR1 is SGHVS, CDR2 FNYEAQ, per germline. The CDR3 coding sequence is TGTGCCAGCAGCTTAGTACGGGACAGCTCCTACGAGCAGTACTTC. Translated, it gives CASSLVRDSSYEQYF. The variable domain in full, completed from reference TRBV7-6 and TRBJ2-7, reads GAGVSQSPRYKVTKRGQDVALRCDPISGHVSLYWYRQALGQGPEFLTYFNYEAQQDKSGLPNDRFSAERPEGSISTLTIQRTEQRDSAMYRCASSLVRDSSYEQYFGPGTRLTVT.